Described below is a single T cell receptor (beta chain) sequence and its context. Its antigen is undetermined. This entry is derived from a study of cytomegalovirus exposure and HLA in healthy donors. Study observations and caveats: The majority of CMV-associated TCR beta chains were reported as apparently HLA-restricted in a later analysis. In vitro work confirmed that a few CMV-associated chains recognize CMV antigens. Productive status was seen about 87% or about 30% of the time for most TCR beta V segments in an earlier analysis. One variant, a missense change in DCLRE1C, was linked in a later analysis to TCR beta V- and J-gene trimming.

The CDR3 covers 14 residues. V lost 1 base to trimming and J lost 3 bases, with 9 bases between them. Germline loops: CDR1 LNHDA, CDR2 SQIVND (reference sequence). The PCR made use of 60 Vbeta and 13 Jbeta primers. Clones were sequenced by immunoSEQ multiplex PCR, and TCRdb holds only the in-frame ones, with some missing. The sample records 150,000 to 200,000 clones, 70% to 90% being singletons. The sequence was obtained from a man between 18 and 29 years old in good health and CMV-seropositive. The sample was PBMCs. The rearrangement uses TRBV19 and TRBJ1-2; D might be TRBD1 (5 bases). The CDR3 DNA is TGTGCCAGTAGTATAGTATCGACAGACTATGGCTACACCTTC. Its protein product is CASSIVSTDYGYTF.